This TCR beta chain emerged from a study of OX40 agonist ivuxolimab in advanced cancers. Study details: Antecedent anti-PD-1, anti-PD-L1 or anti-CTLA-4 therapy was permissible, with roughly 36% having received some. Whole-study results and caveats: Antigens targeted by the expanded peripheral T cells were not determined. Partial responders treated at 0.1-3.0 mg/kg exhibited clonal expansion among the lowest measured.

The CDR3 is 15 amino acids. Germline loops: CDR1 MNHEY, CDR2 SMNVEV (reference sequence). V shed 5 bases and J 7 bases; nucleotides not matched to a gene: 4. Sequencing used immunoSEQ multiplex PCR; TCRdb keeps in-frame clones, though not all of them. Among around 55,000 clones listed, roughly nine tenths were seen once. On this clone: What it recognizes is unknown.

V and J are TRBV27 and TRBJ2-1, with 14 bases fitting TRBD2. The clonotype comes from an adult with an advanced solid tumor such as melanoma, head and neck, liver or kidney cancer. Sequencing used CD4+ or CD8+ T cells sorted from blood, obtained in a trial of the OX40 agonist ivuxolimab. The DNA for the CDR3 is TGTGCCAGCAGTATCGGGACTAGCGGGAGTAATGAGCAGTTCTTC. Translation gives CASSIGTSGSNEQFF.